The TCR beta chain under discussion was sequenced for a study of human T cells and chemical hapten exposure. The overall study: Chiefly female patients presented with alopecia areata, totalis or universalis. Study-wide results and limits: TCRs exceeding a frequency of 1 in 1000 stayed unchanged under DPC sensitization.

Many counts were recorded for this clonotype. Its specificity is not known. Time point of the sample: patch test 1, 2 weeks after DPC sensitization. Treatment of the sample: therapeutic diphenylcyclopropenone sensitization with weekly scalp DPC. MiXCR, run by TCRdb on the RACE reads, gives a single entry per CDR3 protein. The data contain a few hundred thousand distinct CDR3 sequences, roughly 5% of them singletons. Trimming pared 4 bases from V and 5 bases from J, leaving 15 bases between. CDR3 length equals 14 residues. Germline assignment: CDR1 SGHRS and CDR2 YFSETQ. This sequence joins TRBV5-1 and TRBJ2-5; D is perhaps TRBD1 (6 bases). The source of this sequence is a woman in her fifties or sixties with alopecia areata. Some clones in this sample may be carry-over from other donors' samples. The source material was whole blood, sampled in connection with sensitization to the hapten diphenylcyclopropenone (DPC). The CDR3 DNA reads as TGCGCCAGCAGCGGATCTACAGGGCTGGAGACCCAGTACTTC. It specifies CASSGSTGLETQYF.